These T cell receptor beta chains were read from a single sample in a study of T cells expressing NK-cell markers. Reanalyzing the 5' RACE reads, TCRdb keeps one entry per CDR3 protein, without DNA. The sample table sets out roughly 430,000 distinct CDR3 sequences. Input material: blood T cells: a sorted CD56 or NKG2C T cell subset, CD4+ or CD8+ T cells, or bulk PBMC T cells (not recorded which). Receptors were obtained from a woman aged 18-70 years in good health. Both conserved end residues are part of each CDR3. Fields, in order: V gene, J gene, CDR3 protein.

>TRBV11-1|TRBJ2-3
CASSLAYPVRNGSRASTDTQYF
>TRBV20-1|TRBJ1-1
CSAPGAGVVTEAFF
>TRBV29-1|TRBJ2-3
CSGGQDTDTQYF
>TRBV12-3/TRBV12-4|TRBJ2-3
CASTKQGNRGDTQYF
>TRBV9|TRBJ2-5
CASSAGTSGGETQYF
>TRBV6-8|TRBJ2-7
CASSPPGQLEEEQYF
>TRBV21-1|TRBJ2-2
CAGVGTNTGELFF
>TRBV23-1|TRBJ2-1
CASTPGASGGNSSYNEQFF
>TRBV5-6|TRBJ1-4
CASSLDEKLFF
>TRBV10-3|TRBJ1-5
CAISLDSRNQPQHF
>TRBV13|TRBJ2-7
CASSSRTGLAFSYEQYF
>TRBV18|TRBJ2-3
CASSPPRQASTDTQYF
>TRBV27|TRBJ1-6
CASSFEQTNSPLHF
>TRBV10-3|TRBJ2-2
CATLGSGGELFF
>TRBV12-3/TRBV12-4|TRBJ1-2
CASTAPGYGYTF
>TRBV20-1|TRBJ1-3
CSARRTGGNTIYF
>TRBV5-6|TRBJ2-1
CASSLLGTGDNEQFF
>TRBV12-3/TRBV12-4|TRBJ2-3
CASSQQGAGTDTQYF
>TRBV5-1|TRBJ2-5
CASSFFTSAQETQYF
>TRBV28|TRBJ1-6
CASTWGYLYNSPLHF
>TRBV18|TRBJ1-2
CASSSQGGNYLYGYTF
>TRBV20-1|TRBJ1-4
CSAREGGVGEKLFF
>TRBV20-1|TRBJ2-1
CSAAPTSGSPYNEQFF
>TRBV20-1|TRBJ2-7
CSATGTPNLYEQYF
>TRBV19|TRBJ2-1
CASSIDSGGPQYNEQFF
>TRBV11-3|TRBJ2-3
CASSLDGQAGTDTQYF
>TRBV7-3|TRBJ2-1
CASSSGQTGYNEQFF
>TRBV5-1|TRBJ1-1
CASSIQGMNTEAFF
>TRBV7-2|TRBJ1-5
CASSFSNSNQPQHF
>TRBV29-1|TRBJ2-7
CSVEGYGQGLIGEQYF
>TRBV7-9|TRBJ2-3
CASSPLAGESADTQYF
>TRBV20-1|TRBJ2-1
CSASPGIYNEQFF
>TRBV7-9|TRBJ1-2
CASSPSRDNFYGYTF
>TRBV28|TRBJ2-5
CASSGGPVETQYF
>TRBV7-2|TRBJ2-2
CASTSRGDIQAGELFF
>TRBV20-1|TRBJ2-6
CSAGTGGDSGANVLTF
>TRBV6-4|TRBJ2-3
CASSDSSGRGTDTQYF
>TRBV20-1|TRBJ2-3
CSASGEVAGLAGVVPDTQYF
>TRBV4-3|TRBJ2-1
CASSQEGGGGALYNEQFF
>TRBV18|TRBJ2-5
CASSLYNRGGETQYF
>TRBV20-1|TRBJ2-7
CSALKGARQQYF
>TRBV29-1|TRBJ2-3
CSVSGGGTDTQYF
>TRBV20-1|TRBJ2-7
CSARDRDRAAYEQYF
>TRBV6-1|TRBJ2-1
CASSLAGTGMREQFF
>TRBV12-3/TRBV12-4|TRBJ2-3
CASGLRVSYQDTQYF
>TRBV10-3|TRBJ2-3
CASTGELEDTQYF
>TRBV5-1|TRBJ2-1
CASSLRGGGLYNEQFF
>TRBV25-1|TRBJ2-2
CASSDGQGDTGELFF
>TRBV27|TRBJ2-3
CASSSSGTGGGYTQYF
>TRBV29-1|TRBJ1-2
CSVGGSDGYTF
>TRBV12-3/TRBV12-4|TRBJ2-3
CASSLGTRASTDTQYF
>TRBV4-3|TRBJ2-1
CASSRNKAGGPGEQFF
>TRBV20-1|TRBJ1-5
CSARVRNGAGPRGPQHF
>TRBV7-2|TRBJ2-2
CASSLRTGGSGELFF
>TRBV10-3|TRBJ2-2
CAISATGQLTGELFF